Below, 26 T cell receptor beta chains from the same sample are listed, as sequenced in a study of CD8+ T cells in alopecia areata (dated by TCRdb to 2017 to 2018). Libraries were made using the immunoSEQ multiplex PCR assay. RNA was extracted from all samples and reverse transcribed into cDNA, which served as template for TCR sequencing. TCRdb carries this immuneACCESS record with in-frame sequences only. Its versions omit some clonotypes, under half of them owing to an unresolved V gene in the studies checked, with the rest unexplained. The sample table lists about 170,000 clones, roughly 50% of them with a count of one. More than 15% of the sample comes from the top ten. The treatment or condition label corresponds to: oral pan-JAK inhibitor, 5-10 mg twice daily. Sequences were derived from CD4+ T cells sorted from blood, sampled at approximately week 56, from a patient treated with tofacitinib. Receptor source: a human donor with alopecia areata.

This chain uses TRBV11-2 with TRBJ2-5; TRBD1 matches 8 bases. Germline loops: CDR1 SGHAT, CDR2 FQNNGV. Losses at the gene ends were 5 bases for V and 1 base for J; bases not matched to a gene: 3. CDR3 length: 14 amino acids. The CDR3, as DNA: TGTGCCAGCAGCATTGGACAGGGCCAAGAGACCCAGTACTTC. Translating gives CASSIGQGQETQYF.

The V gene is TRBV19, the J gene TRBJ2-6; possibly TRBD1 or TRBD2 for D (5 bases each). The CDR3 contains 17 residues. Deletions cut 6 bases from V and 0 bases from J, with 15 bases between. Germline V lookup: CDR1 LNHDA, CDR2 SQIVND (reference sequence). CDR3 bases: TGTGCCAGTAGCTTCCGGGGCCCAGGCTCTGGGGCCAACGTCCTGACTTTC. It encodes CASSFRGPGSGANVLTF.

V gene TRBV2 combines with J gene TRBJ1-2, with D possibly TRBD1 on 5 matching bases. The CDR3 extends over 14 amino acids. With 5 bases removed from V and 3 bases from J, the gap between germline ends came to 13 bases. Germline CDR1 reads SNHLY; CDR2 reads FYNNEI. The CDR3 DNA sequence: TGTGCCAGCAGTTCAATCGACAGCTACTATGGCTACACCTTC. Amino acid sequence: CASSSIDSYYGYTF.

About this clone: The sample has other DNA sequences that encode this CDR3 too. V gene TRBV7-9 combines with J gene TRBJ2-7; D not resolved. The CDR3 length is 11 residues. Deletions cut 0 bases from V and 5 bases from J, with 2 bases between. Germline CDR1 SEHNR, CDR2 FQNEAQ (reference sequence). CDR3 amino acids: CASSLANEQYF. DNA of the CDR3: TGTGCCAGCAGCTTAGCCAACGAGCAGTACTTC. The entire variable domain, with the rest obtained from reference TRBV7-9 and TRBJ2-7, is as follows: DTGVSQNPRHKITKRGQNVTFRCDPISEHNRLYWYRQTLGQGPEFLTYFQNEAQLEKSRLLSDRFSAERPKGSFSTLEIQRTEQGDSAMYLCASSLANEQYFGPGTRLTVT.

This clone came up once. The CDR3 sequence: CASSDPRQGGTGELFF. CDR3 sequence (DNA): TGTGCCAGCAGTGATCCCCGACAGGGGGGCACCGGGGAGCTGTTTTTT. The genes are TRBV6-1 and TRBJ2-2; TRBD1 aligns across 9 bases. The CDR3 extends over 16 amino acids. Germline CDR1 reads MNHNS; CDR2 reads SASEGT. J lost 4 bases, V lost 3 bases, and 6 bases had no gene match.

The V and J genes are TRBV10-3 and TRBJ1-5, with a tentative D call TRBD1 (5 bases). CDR3 length: 16 amino acids. Germline V lookup: CDR1 ENHRY, CDR2 SYGVKD. Trimming pared 4 bases from V and 4 bases from J, leaving 17 bases between. The CDR3 sequence is CAISVSPGGVNQPQHF. CDR3 coding DNA: TGTGCCATCAGTGTATCCCCTGGAGGGGTAAATCAGCCCCAGCATTTT.

The chain combines TRBV7-9 with TRBJ2-1; D assignment may be TRBD1 or TRBD2 (6 bases each). CDR3 size: 15 residues. The germline CDR1 and CDR2 sequences are SEHNR and FQNEAQ (reference sequence). Trimming took off 5 bases at V and 3 bases at J, with 14 bases between the two ends. For the CDR3, the DNA is TGTGCCAGCAGCCCCTTGGGGGGCCTCTACAATGAGCAGTTCTTC. Amino acids: CASSPLGGLYNEQFF.

The chain links TRBV4-1 to TRBJ2-1, with a weak D call TRBD1 (5 bases). CDR1 is MGHRA, CDR2 YSYEKL, per germline. CDR3 length equals 16 residues. V lost 6 bases and J lost 5, with 20 bases in between. CDR3 nucleotides: TGCGCCAGCAGAACATATACAGGTGCTATTGACAATGAGCAGTTCTTC. Amino acids: CASRTYTGAIDNEQFF.

This clone was observed once. The CDR3 bases are TGCGCCAGCTCCGGGGGCTGGGAGATGAACACTGAAGCTTTCTTT. It specifies CASSGGWEMNTEAFF. This sequence joins TRBV5-1 and TRBJ1-1; weak D call: TRBD1 (6 bases). CDR1 and CDR2 (germline): SGHRS, YFSETQ. The CDR3 has 15 amino acids. Deletions cut 7 bases from V and 0 bases from J, with 16 bases between. Drawing the rest from reference TRBV5-1 and TRBJ1-1, the complete variable domain is KAGVTQTPRYLIKTRGQQVTLSCSPISGHRSVSWYQQTPGQGLQFLFEYFSETQRNKGNFPGRFSGRQFSNSRSEMNVSTLELGDSALYLCASSGGWEMNTEAFFGQGTRLTVV.

The rearrangement uses TRBV19 and TRBJ1-1, with 8 bases fitting TRBD1. With 8 bases clipped from V and 3 bases from J, the junction kept 17 bases outside the gene matches. CDR3 length equals 17 residues. Germline CDR1 is LNHDA and CDR2 is SQIVND (reference sequence). This chain's CDR3 is CASRSTRGTGGHTEAFF. The CDR3 DNA follows: TGTGCCAGTCGTTCTACAAGAGGAACAGGGGGACACACTGAAGCTTTCTTT.

The V call is TRBV7-9, the J call TRBJ1-2, with a tentative D call TRBD1 (6 bases). This CDR3 region has 14 residues. The V end was cut by 5 bases, the J end by 6 bases, with 16 bases between. Germline V gives CDR1 SEHNR, CDR2 FQNEAQ (reference sequence). The DNA for the CDR3 is TGTGCCAGCAGCCCCAAGGGAGGGGGAAATGGCTACACCTTC. This encodes CASSPKGGGNGYTF.

The chain combines TRBV29-1 with TRBJ2-2; TRBD1 agrees at 7 bases. Trimming cost V 7 bases and J 5 bases; bases outside gene matches: 7. This CDR3 region has 13 residues. The V gene's germline CDR1 is SQVTM and CDR2 ANQGSEA. The CDR3 coding sequence is TGCAGCGGACAGGGAAGCGGAACCGGGGAGCTGTTTTTT. Translating gives CSGQGSGTGELFF.

This chain links TRBV29-1 with TRBJ2-6; D remains ambiguous. V gave up 3 bases and J gave up 2 bases, with 5 bases separating them. Looked up from germline, CDR1 is SQVTM and CDR2 is ANQGSEA. The CDR3 length is 13 residues. The CDR3 sequence: CSVDGPGANVLTF. CDR3 coding DNA: TGCAGCGTTGATGGACCTGGGGCCAACGTCCTGACTTTC.

The V and J genes are TRBV7-8 and TRBJ2-7, with D maybe TRBD1 (6 bases). CDR1 is SGHVS, CDR2 FQNEAQ, per germline. Trimming stripped 5 bases from V and 10 bases from J, with 18 bases between. The CDR3 runs to 13 residues. In nucleotides, the CDR3 is TGTGCCAGCAGCAACAGCCGGGACAAAAGCCAGTACTTC. This sequence encodes CASSNSRDKSQYF.

The genes are TRBV30 and TRBJ1-1, with TRBD1 identical over 10 bases. In germline, CDR1 is GTSNPN, CDR2 SVGIG (reference sequence). V dropped 6 bases and J dropped 10; count of bases not matched to a gene: 8. This CDR3 has 12 amino acids. The CDR3 reads CACRDRGGAAFF. CDR3 in DNA: TGTGCCTGCCGGGACAGGGGAGGCGCAGCTTTCTTT.

V usage is TRBV2 and J usage is TRBJ1-2; possibly TRBD1 for D (5 bases). The CDR3 covers 16 residues. CDR1 is SNHLY, CDR2 FYNNEI, per germline. Deletions cut 0 bases from V and 4 bases from J, with 15 bases between. The CDR3 spells CASSEAAAPRGYGYTF. In DNA form, the CDR3 reads TGTGCCAGCAGTGAAGCGGCGGCCCCAAGGGGCTATGGCTACACCTTC.

This clone appeared a few times. This chain uses TRBV29-1 with TRBJ2-1; D is undetermined. V was cut by 7 bases and J by 3 bases, with 10 bases left in between. This CDR3 is built from 12 residues. Germline V gives CDR1 SQVTM, CDR2 ANQGSEA. The CDR3 coding sequence is TGCAGCGCCGGATCGGGCTACAATGAGCAGTTCTTC. Translating gives CSAGSGYNEQFF.

A few counts support this clone. The chain carries TRBV7-9 and TRBJ2-7; TRBD1 matches 9 bases. The CDR3 runs to 15 residues. Germline V gene sequence: CDR1 SEHNR, CDR2 FQNEAQ (reference sequence). V shed 5 bases, J shed 3 bases, and the junction held 8 bases outside the gene matches. The CDR3 protein is CASSPGTGTLYEQYF. CDR3 bases: TGTGCCAGCAGCCCTGGGACAGGGACTCTCTACGAGCAGTACTTC.

The chain is built from TRBV7-9 and TRBJ1-1; D not certain. CDR1 and CDR2 from the germline V gene are SEHNR and FQNEAQ (reference sequence). This CDR3 region has 15 residues. Trimming stripped 1 base from V and 3 bases from J, with 12 bases between. DNA of the CDR3: TGTGCCAGCAGCTTAGAGGGCGCCCGGGACACTGAAGCTTTCTTT. Amino acids: CASSLEGARDTEAFF. Filled out from reference TRBV7-9 and TRBJ1-1, the complete variable domain reads DTGVSQNPRHKITKRGQNVTFRCDPISEHNRLYWYRQTLGQGPEFLTYFQNEAQLEKSRLLSDRFSAERPKGSFSTLEIQRTEQGDSAMYLCASSLEGARDTEAFFGQGTRLTVV.

This rearrangement joins TRBV30 to TRBJ1-1; the D gene is possibly TRBD1 (6 bases). Between the trimmed V and J ends, which lost 8 bases and 3 bases, there was a span of 16 bases. The CDR3 contains 13 residues. Germline CDR1 is GTSNPN and CDR2 is SVGIG (reference sequence). CDR3 nucleotides: TGTGCCGGCAGAAGCAACAGGGACACTGAAGCTTTCTTT. It yields the protein CAGRSNRDTEAFF.

The chain recombines TRBV5-1 with TRBJ2-2; tentative D call: TRBD2 (5 bases). The length of the CDR3 is 14 residues. Germline lookup yields CDR1 SGHRS and CDR2 YFSETQ. Trimming removed 2 bases from V and 1 base from J, with 6 bases in between. Here the CDR3 DNA reads TGCGCCAGCAGCTTTGGAGGGAACACCGGGGAGCTGTTTTTT. Its protein is CASSFGGNTGELFF.

This clone was seen a few times. The V gene is TRBV29-1, the J gene TRBJ1-2; a weak D match, TRBD1 (5 bases). V gave up 1 base and J gave up 5 bases, with 11 bases separating them. The CDR3 is 13 residues long. Germline lookup yields CDR1 SQVTM and CDR2 ANQGSEA. The CDR3 region is CSVEGGAKYGYTF. CDR3 coding DNA: TGCAGCGTTGAAGGTGGGGCCAAATATGGCTACACCTTC.

This rearrangement joins TRBV13 to TRBJ1-1, with 9 positions matching TRBD1. Per germline, CDR1 PRHDT and CDR2 FYEKMQ (reference sequence). This CDR3 spans 14 amino acids. The V and J ends lost 5 bases and 5 bases, in that order; junction bases with no gene match: 6. CDR3: CASSPGTGRTEAFF. Written as DNA, the CDR3 is TGTGCCAGCAGCCCCGGGACAGGGCGTACTGAAGCTTTCTTT.

This clone was observed once. The V and J genes are TRBV6-1 and TRBJ2-7; TRBD2 aligns across 7 bases. The germline CDR1 and CDR2 sequences are MNHNS and SASEGT. The V and J ends lost 2 bases and 3 bases, in that order; junction bases with no gene match: 7. The CDR3 has 15 amino acids. The CDR3 DNA is TGTGCCAGCAGTGAATGGGGAGGGGTGAACTACGAGCAGTACTTC. Protein product: CASSEWGGVNYEQYF.

The rearrangement links TRBV15 to TRBJ2-7; a weak D match, TRBD2 (6 bases). V was cut by 0 bases and J by 7 bases, with 22 bases left in between. The length of the CDR3 is 17 residues. Germline V gene lookup returns CDR1 LNHNV and CDR2 YYDKDF (reference sequence). The CDR3 DNA follows: TGTGCCACCAGCAGAGATCTCATTGGGACCGCGGGAAGGGAGCAGTACTTC. The encoded protein is CATSRDLIGTAGREQYF.

This rearrangement joins TRBV5-6 to TRBJ2-2, with 8 positions matching TRBD2. The CDR3 is made up of 15 amino acids. Germline V lookup: CDR1 SGHDT, CDR2 YYEEEE. J gave up 3 bases and V 4 bases, and 5 bases lay outside the gene matches. The CDR3 bases are TGTGCCAGCAGCAGGAGCGGGGGTGACACCGGGGAGCTGTTTTTT. Protein sequence: CASSRSGGDTGELFF.